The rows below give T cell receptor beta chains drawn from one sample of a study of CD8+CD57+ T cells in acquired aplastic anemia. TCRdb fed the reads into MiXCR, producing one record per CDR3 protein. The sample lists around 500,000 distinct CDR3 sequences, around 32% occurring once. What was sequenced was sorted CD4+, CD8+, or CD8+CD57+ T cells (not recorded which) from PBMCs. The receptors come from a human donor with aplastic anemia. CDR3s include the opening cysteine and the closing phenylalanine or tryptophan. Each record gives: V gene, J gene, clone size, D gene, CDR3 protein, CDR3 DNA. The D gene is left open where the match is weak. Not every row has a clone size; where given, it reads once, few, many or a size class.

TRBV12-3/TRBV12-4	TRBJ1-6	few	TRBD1	CASSPSPPGGNSPLHF	TGTGCCAGCAGTCCTTCCCCCCCAGGGGGGAATTCACCCCTCCACTTT
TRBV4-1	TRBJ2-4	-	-	CASSQGAGIQYF	TGCGCCAGCAGCCAGGGGGCTGGCATTCAGTACTTC
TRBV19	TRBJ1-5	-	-	CASSNINQPQHF	TGTGCCAGTAGTAATATAAATCAGCCCCAGCATTTT
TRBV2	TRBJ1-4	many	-	CILRGANEKLFF	TGTATTCTACGGGGGGCTAATGAAAAACTGTTTTTT
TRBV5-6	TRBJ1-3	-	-	CASSLGFLGNTIYF	TGTGCCAGCAGCTTGGGGTTCCTAGGAAACACCATATATTTT
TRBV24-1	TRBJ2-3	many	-	CATSDTAGSQDTQYF	TGTGCCACCAGTGATACTGCCGGGAGTCAAGATACGCAGTATTTT
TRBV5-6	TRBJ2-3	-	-	CASSLAGLGTQYF	TGTGCCAGCAGCTTGGCAGGGCTAGGTACGCAGTATTTT
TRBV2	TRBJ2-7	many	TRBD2	CASRGLAGGFEQYF	TGTGCCAGCAGGGGACTAGCGGGAGGATTCGAGCAGTACTTC
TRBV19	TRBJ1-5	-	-	CASSIPDRPDQPQHF	TGTGCCAGTAGTATCCCCGACAGGCCCGATCAGCCCCAGCATTTT
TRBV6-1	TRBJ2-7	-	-	CASSRRQESYEQYF	TGTGCCAGCAGTCGCCGACAGGAGTCCTACGAGCAGTACTTC
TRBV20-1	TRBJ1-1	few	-	CSARDQAGDDTEAFF	TGCAGTGCTAGAGATCAGGCAGGGGATGACACTGAAGCTTTCTTT
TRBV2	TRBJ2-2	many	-	CASSPDSNGELFF	TGTGCCAGCAGTCCAGACTCGAACGGGGAGCTGTTTTTT
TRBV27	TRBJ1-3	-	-	CASSLRPNSGNTIYF	TGTGCCAGCAGTCTCCGGCCTAACTCTGGAAACACCATATATTTT
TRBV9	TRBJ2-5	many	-	CASSLESETQYF	TGTGCCAGCAGCCTTGAGTCAGAGACCCAGTACTTC
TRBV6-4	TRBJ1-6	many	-	CASSVGGRSGGSPLHF	TGTGCCAGCAGTGTAGGGGGTAGGTCCGGTGGATCACCCCTCCACTTT
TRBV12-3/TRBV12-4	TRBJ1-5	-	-	CASSFRATERGRQPQHF	TGTGCCAGCAGTTTTAGAGCGACAGAGAGGGGCCGTCAGCCCCAGCATTTT
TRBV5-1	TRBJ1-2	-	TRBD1	CAGQANYGYTF	TGCGCGGGACAGGCTAACTATGGCTACACCTTC
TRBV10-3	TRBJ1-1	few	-	CAIRQDPGWDTEAFF	TGTGCCATCAGGCAGGACCCGGGCTGGGACACTGAAGCTTTCTTT